The sequence of this TCR beta chain was determined in a study of CD8 T cells in Susac syndrome. General study points: The relatively small number of individuals in the TCR sequencing and HLA analysis was acknowledged by the study.

It was with random hexamers that roughly 0.45 to 1 ug RNA was reverse transcribed. Amplification of the TCR beta CDR3 was carried out by immunoSEQ multiplex PCR, which spanned a total of 54 Vbeta and 13 Jbeta segments. MiXCR, applied by TCRdb to the immunoSEQ multiplex PCR reads, yields one record per CDR3 protein. The data contain 300,000 or so distinct CDR3 sequences, approximately 90% of them singletons. The CDR3 has 14 residues. V dropped 4 bases and J dropped 1 base, with 12 bases sitting between them. The germline gives CDR1 GTSNPN, CDR2 SVGIG (reference sequence). As regards this clonotype: Its specificity is not known.

The authors carried out high-throughput sequencing of TCR beta. They applied it to CD8+ and CD4+ T cells obtained from blood. Negative isolation was applied to CD8+ and CD4+ T cells, and FACS enrichment was applied to TEMRA cells. V is TRBV30 and J is TRBJ2-3; D call uncertain. Material for sequencing was CD4+ T cells from PBMCs. The origin of this receptor is a human donor with multiple sclerosis. In DNA, the CDR3 is TGTGCCTGGAAGCAAGGCCCCCGCACAGATACGCAGTATTTT. Translating gives CAWKQGPRTDTQYF. Complete variable domain (other parts from reference TRBV30 and TRBJ2-3): SQTIHQWPATLVQPVGSPLSLECTVEGTSNPNLYWYRQAAGRGLQLLFYSVGIGQISSEVPQNLSASRPQDRQFILSSKKLLLSDSGFYLCAWKQGPRTDTQYFGPGTRLTVL.